This TCR beta chain came from a study of blood T cell repertoires in COVID-19. V was clipped by 1 base and J by 6 bases, with 17 bases between them. Germline lookup yields CDR1 SGHDT and CDR2 YYEEEE. This CDR3 has 15 residues. In the original processing: The assay estimated nucleated cells by amplifying reference gene primers. Profiling relied on immunoSEQ multiplex PCR, and the TCRdb table lists in-frame clones only, not all of them. That table furnishes V, J and clone size, whereas the DNA furnished D and trimming. Among about 42,000 clones listed, about 85% were seen once. This clone occurred a few times.

The rearrangement joins TRBV5-6 to TRBJ2-7, with D tentatively TRBD1 (7 bases). Sequencing was carried out using peripheral blood. The TCR comes from a human donor in a cohort sampled during active COVID-19. The CDR3 coding sequence is TGTGCCAGCAGCTTGATCGCAGGGGGGCCCGGCGAGCAGTACTTC. Translating it yields CASSLIAGGPGEQYF.